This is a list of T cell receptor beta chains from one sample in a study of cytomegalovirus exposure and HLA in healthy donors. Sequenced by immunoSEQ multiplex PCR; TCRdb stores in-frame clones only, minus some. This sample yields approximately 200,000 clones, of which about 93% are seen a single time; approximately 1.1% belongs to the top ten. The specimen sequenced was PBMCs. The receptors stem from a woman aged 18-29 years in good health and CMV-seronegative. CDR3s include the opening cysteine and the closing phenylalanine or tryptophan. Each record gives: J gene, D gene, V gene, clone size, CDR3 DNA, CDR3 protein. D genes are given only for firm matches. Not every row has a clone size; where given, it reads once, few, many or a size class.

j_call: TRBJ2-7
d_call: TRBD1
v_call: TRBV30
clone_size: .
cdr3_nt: TGTGCCTGGAGTGCGGACAGGGGGGCCTACGAGCAGTACTTC
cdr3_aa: CAWSADRGAYEQYF

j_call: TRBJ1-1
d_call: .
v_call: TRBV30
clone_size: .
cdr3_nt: TGTGGCATGGGGGCGGTAAAGAACACTGAAGCTTTCTTT
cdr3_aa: CGMGAVKNTEAFF

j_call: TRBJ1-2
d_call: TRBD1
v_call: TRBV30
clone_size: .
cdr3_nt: TGTGCCTGGAGTGGACCAGGGGGCATCGGCTACACCTTC
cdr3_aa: CAWSGPGGIGYTF

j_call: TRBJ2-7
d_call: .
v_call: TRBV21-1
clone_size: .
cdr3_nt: TGTGCCAGCAGCACAATCATGGGACTAGCGGGAGGCCGCTACGAGCAGTACTTC
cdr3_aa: CASSTIMGLAGGRYEQYF

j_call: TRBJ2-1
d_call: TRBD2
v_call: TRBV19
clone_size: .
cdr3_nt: TGTGCCAGTAGAGATATAGCGGGAGGGTACAATGAGCAGTTCTTC
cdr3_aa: CASRDIAGGYNEQFF

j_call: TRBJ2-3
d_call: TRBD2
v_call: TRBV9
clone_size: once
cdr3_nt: TGTGCCAGCAGCATTAGACTAGCGGGGACGCAGTATTTT
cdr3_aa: CASSIRLAGTQYF

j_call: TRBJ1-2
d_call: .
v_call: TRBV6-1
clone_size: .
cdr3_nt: TGTGCCAGCAGTTTGGGACATCGGGTCACCTATGGCTACACCTTC
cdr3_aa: CASSLGHRVTYGYTF

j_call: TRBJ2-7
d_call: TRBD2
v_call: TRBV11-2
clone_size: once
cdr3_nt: TGTGCCAGCAGCTTCAGAGCGGGACCCACCTACGAGCAGTACTTC
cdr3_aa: CASSFRAGPTYEQYF

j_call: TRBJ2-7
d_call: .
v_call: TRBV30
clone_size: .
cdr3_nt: TGTGCCTGGAGGAGGTCTGGCTACGAGCAGTACTTC
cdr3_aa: CAWRRSGYEQYF

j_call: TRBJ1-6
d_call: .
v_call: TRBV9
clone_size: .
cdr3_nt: TGTGCCAGCAGCGTAACGTGGACCGCGGAGGCACCCCTCCACTTT
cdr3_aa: CASSVTWTAEAPLHF

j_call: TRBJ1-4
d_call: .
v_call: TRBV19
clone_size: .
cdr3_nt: TGTGCCAGTAGCCTACCCAGGGGAGCGGCAACTAATGAAAAACTGTTTTTT
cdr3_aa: CASSLPRGAATNEKLFF

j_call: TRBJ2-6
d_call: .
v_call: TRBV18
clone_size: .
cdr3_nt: TGTGCCAGCTCAACGACGGGGAACGTCCTGACTTTC
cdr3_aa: CASSTTGNVLTF

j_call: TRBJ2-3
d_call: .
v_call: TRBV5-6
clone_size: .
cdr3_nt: TGTGCCAGCAGCTGGGACATTAAAACAGATACGCAGTATTTT
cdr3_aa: CASSWDIKTDTQYF

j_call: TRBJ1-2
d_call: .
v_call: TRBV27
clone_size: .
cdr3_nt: TGTGCCAGCAAACAGGATCCCCAAAGCTATGGCTACACCTTC
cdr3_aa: CASKQDPQSYGYTF